This TCR beta chain was identified during a study of T cell changes during pregnancy in multiple sclerosis. The protocol was immunoSEQ multiplex PCR, while the TCRdb copy is restricted to in-frame clones and leaves out a portion. The data hold roughly 79,000 clones, with around 90% observed a single time. Germline CDR1 reads LGHNA; CDR2 reads YSLEER. The CDR3 sequence is 16 residues long. Germline trimming cut 2 bases from V and 7 bases from J; bases unmatched to any gene: 9. The source is a female donor with multiple sclerosis, enrolled in a pregnancy study. The V gene is TRBV4-3, the J gene TRBJ2-2, with 8 bases lining up with TRBD2. The material was CD4+ T cells from peripheral blood mononuclear cells, obtained before pregnancy. CDR3 nucleotides: TGCGCCAGCAGCCAATTAACTAGCGGAAACCTCGGGGAGCTGTTTTTT. Translation gives CASSQLTSGNLGELFF.